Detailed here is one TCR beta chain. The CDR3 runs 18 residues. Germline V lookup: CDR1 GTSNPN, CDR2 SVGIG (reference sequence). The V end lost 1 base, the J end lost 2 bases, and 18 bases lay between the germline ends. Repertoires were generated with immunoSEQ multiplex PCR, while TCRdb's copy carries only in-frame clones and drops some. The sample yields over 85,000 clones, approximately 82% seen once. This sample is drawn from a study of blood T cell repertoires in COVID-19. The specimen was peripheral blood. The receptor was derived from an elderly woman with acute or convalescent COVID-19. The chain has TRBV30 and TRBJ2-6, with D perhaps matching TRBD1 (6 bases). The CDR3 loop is CAWSGIGGGGTGANVLTF. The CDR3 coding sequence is TGTGCCTGGAGTGGGATTGGGGGCGGTGGGACTGGGGCCAACGTCCTGACTTTC. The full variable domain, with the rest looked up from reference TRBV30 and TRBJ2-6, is SQTIHQWPATLVQPVGSPLSLECTVEGTSNPNLYWYRQAAGRGLQLLFYSVGIGQISSEVPQNLSASRPQDRQFILSSKKLLLSDSGFYLCAWSGIGGGGTGANVLTFGAGSRLTVL.